These 20 T cell receptor beta chains were all obtained from the same sample, sequenced in a study of T cell responses to AZD1222 COVID-19 vaccine. The assay was immunoSEQ multiplex PCR, and TCRdb's table has in-frame clones only and misses some. The sample has more than 70,000 clones; around 83% are singletons. The sequencing used peripheral blood, collected on day 0 of AZD1222 vaccination. These receptors were taken from an adult in good health.

This clone was recorded once. The V gene is TRBV4-3, the J gene TRBJ1-5; D unresolved. V was cut by 0 bases and J by 4 bases, with 4 bases left in between. The CDR3 is made up of 13 amino acids. Germline CDR1 is LGHNA and CDR2 is YSLEER. CDR3 coding DNA: TGCGCCAGCAGCCAAGACATAAATCAGCCCCAGCATTTT. This gives the protein CASSQDINQPQHF.

CDR3 protein: CAWAGPGGSNQPQHF. As DNA, the CDR3 is TGTGCCTGGGCTGGGCCAGGGGGAAGCAATCAGCCCCAGCATTTT. This chain uses TRBV30 with TRBJ1-5, with 7 bases fitting TRBD1. V shed 5 bases and J 1 base; nucleotides not matched to a gene: 8. Looked up from germline, CDR1 is GTSNPN and CDR2 is SVGIG (reference sequence). The CDR3 has 15 residues.

The chain couples TRBV19 to TRBJ1-6; D might be TRBD1 (6 bases). This CDR3 is 15 amino acids long. CDR1 is LNHDA and CDR2 is SQIVND in the germline V gene (reference sequence). V was shortened by 7 bases and J by 7 bases, with 17 bases between the two germline ends. The CDR3 region is CASNPRRGENSPLHF. In nucleotides, the CDR3 is TGTGCCAGTAATCCGAGGAGGGGGGAGAATTCACCCCTCCACTTT.

The chain carries TRBV9 and TRBJ2-1; a weak D match, TRBD2 (6 bases). V was cut by 0 bases and J by 7 bases, with 14 bases left in between. The length of the CDR3 is 15 residues. Germline CDR1 is SGDLS and CDR2 is YYNGEE. CDR3 residues: CASSVEGRRGNEQFF. The CDR3, as DNA: TGTGCCAGCAGCGTAGAGGGGAGGAGAGGGAATGAGCAGTTCTTC.

The J gene is TRBJ2-7, the V gene TRBV7-2; D ambiguous. The V gene's germline CDR1 is SGHTA and CDR2 FQGNSA. Trimming stripped 0 bases from V and 6 bases from J, with 3 bases between. This CDR3 comprises 11 residues. For the CDR3, the DNA is TGTGCCAGCAGCTTAGCTCGCGAGCAGTACTTC. Protein product: CASSLAREQYF.

Notes on this clone: Relative to the germline gene, one junction end is altered; a read error may explain this. The rearrangement uses TRBV18 and TRBJ2-7; possibly TRBD1 for D (6 bases). Germline assignment: CDR1 KGHSH and CDR2 LQKENI. The CDR3 runs 14 residues. The CDR3 spells CASSLAGASHEQYF. The DNA of the CDR3 is TGTGCCAGCTCCCTGGCAGGGGCCTCCCACGAGCAGTACTTC.

Concerning this clone itself: This CDR3 is also generated by other DNA sequences in the sample. The gene calls are TRBV29-1 and TRBJ1-1; D gene ambiguous. Trimming took off 7 bases at V and 3 bases at J, with 9 bases between the two ends. Per germline, CDR1 SQVTM and CDR2 ANQGSEA. The CDR3 runs 11 residues. This chain's CDR3 is CSGRRDTEAFF. CDR3 bases: TGCAGCGGCCGCAGAGACACTGAAGCTTTCTTT.

This clone was counted a few times. The rearrangement joins TRBV10-3 to TRBJ2-7; D is ambiguous. With 7 bases removed from V and 0 bases from J, the gap between germline ends came to 13 bases. This CDR3 comprises 14 residues. Germline CDR1 ENHRY, CDR2 SYGVKD. CDR3 bases: TGTGCCATCAAAGTTGGGCCACTCTCCTACGAGCAGTACTTC. This translates into CAIKVGPLSYEQYF.

The gene calls are TRBV12-3 or TRBV12-4 and TRBJ1-2; TRBD1 might be the D (6 bases). CDR3 length: 13 amino acids. The V end was cut by 7 bases, the J end by 4 bases, with 13 bases between. The CDR3 sequence: CASTPDRIYGYTF. The CDR3 DNA follows: TGTGCCAGCACCCCCGACAGGATCTATGGCTACACCTTC.

This chain uses TRBV11-2 with TRBJ2-3, with D possibly being TRBD2 (6 bases). The CDR3 consists of 15 residues. V gave up 3 bases and J gave up 2 bases, with 12 bases separating them. Germline V gene lookup returns CDR1 SGHAT and CDR2 FQNNGV. DNA of the CDR3: TGTGCCAGCAGCTTGGCGGGACTCGACACAGATACGCAGTATTTT. It yields the protein CASSLAGLDTDTQYF.

The chain joins TRBV16 to TRBJ1-5; D is ambiguous. V was trimmed by 0 bases and J by 7 bases, leaving 13 bases between them. The CDR3 spans 15 residues. CDR1 and CDR2 from the germline V gene are KGHSY and FQNENV. CDR3 in amino acids: CASSQSVMAGQPQHF. The CDR3 coding sequence is TGTGCCAGCAGCCAATCAGTAATGGCTGGACAGCCCCAGCATTTT.

The rearrangement joins TRBV30 to TRBJ1-2, with 10 bases aligning to TRBD1. CDR1 GTSNPN and CDR2 SVGIG come from the germline V gene (reference sequence). V was pared by 2 bases and J by 4 bases, with 19 bases of the junction left unmatched. CDR3 length: 19 amino acids. This CDR3 reads CAWSYPPGQGPKLFYGYTF. In DNA, the CDR3 is TGTGCCTGGAGTTATCCACCGGGACAGGGGCCGAAACTTTTCTATGGCTACACCTTC.

This chain connects TRBV30 to TRBJ1-6, with D perhaps TRBD1 (6 bases). CDR1 GTSNPN and CDR2 SVGIG come from the germline V gene (reference sequence). With 2 bases removed from V and 8 bases from J, the gap between germline ends came to 13 bases. The CDR3 has 14 amino acids. CDR3 residues: CAWSPDSRYSPLHF. The CDR3 DNA reads as TGTGCCTGGAGTCCGGACAGCCGTTATTCACCCCTCCACTTT.

Only one count was recorded for this clone. J is TRBJ2-2 and V is TRBV18; D possibly uses TRBD1 or TRBD2 (5 bases each). The germline V and J ends were trimmed by 6 bases and 6 bases, with 17 bases remaining between them. CDR3 length: 15 amino acids. Germline V gene lookup returns CDR1 KGHSH and CDR2 LQKENI. The CDR3: CASSPSGPGSGELFF. As DNA, the CDR3 is TGTGCCAGCTCCCCGTCGGGGCCAGGTTCCGGGGAGCTGTTTTTT.

The chain carries TRBV7-2 and TRBJ1-2; 8 nucleotides agree with TRBD1. Germline CDR1 and CDR2: SGHTA and FQGNSA. The CDR3 loop spans 15 amino acids. V dropped 5 bases and J dropped 0; count of bases not matched to a gene: 5. CDR3 sequence reads: CASSVAGGTNYGYTF. The CDR3 DNA follows: TGTGCCAGCAGCGTGGCAGGGGGCACTAACTATGGCTACACCTTC.

The gene calls are TRBV6-5 and TRBJ2-7; a weak D match, TRBD1 (6 bases). This CDR3 contains 14 residues. Trimming took 8 bases from V and 0 from J, leaving 14 bases between them. The germline V gene encodes CDR1 MNHEY and CDR2 SVGAGI. CDR3 residues: CASHKTGSSYEQYF. The CDR3, as DNA: TGTGCCAGCCACAAGACAGGAAGCTCCTACGAGCAGTACTTC.

The V call is TRBV6-2 or TRBV6-3, the J call TRBJ2-7; D gene ambiguous. Germline CDR1 is MNHEY and CDR2 is SVGEGT. V was cut by 6 bases and J by 0 bases, with 15 bases left in between. The CDR3 is made up of 15 amino acids. CDR3: CASSSWAVSSYEQYF. The CDR3 DNA sequence: TGTGCCAGCAGCTCCTGGGCGGTGAGCTCCTACGAGCAGTACTTC.

This clone showed up just a few times. V and J are TRBV6-4 and TRBJ1-5; 9 bases align to TRBD1. This CDR3 contains 17 residues. V lost 9 bases and J lost 4; bases outside the gene matches: 16. Germline CDR1 MRHNA, CDR2 SNTAGT. The CDR3 loop is CARMDRGKSKANQPQHF. CDR3 sequence (DNA): TGTGCCAGGATGGACAGGGGTAAGAGCAAGGCGAATCAGCCCCAGCATTTT.

The V gene is TRBV7-2, the J gene TRBJ2-1; TRBD1 aligns across 9 bases. From germline, CDR1 is SGHTA and CDR2 FQGNSA. The CDR3 contains 15 residues. The trim removed 6 bases at V and 4 bases at J, leaving 7 bases unmatched. The CDR3 DNA reads as TGTGCCAGCAGTTCCCGACAGGGGGAGTACAATGAGCAGTTCTTC. Its protein product is CASSSRQGEYNEQFF.

The chain employs TRBV19 and TRBJ2-2; the D gene is possibly TRBD1 (5 bases). Looked up from germline, CDR1 is LNHDA and CDR2 is SQIVND (reference sequence). V lost 3 bases and J 1 base, leaving 9 bases between the germline ends. The CDR3 is made up of 15 amino acids. As DNA, the CDR3 is TGTGCCAGTAGTATCCCCAGGGAGAACACCGGGGAGCTGTTTTTT. Translated, it gives CASSIPRENTGELFF. The full variable domain, completed using reference TRBV19 and TRBJ2-2, is DGGITQSPKYLFRKEGQNVTLSCEQNLNHDAMYWYRQDPGQGLRLIYYSQIVNDFQKGDIAEGYSVSREKKESFPLTVTSAQKNPTAFYLCASSIPRENTGELFFGEGSRLTVL.